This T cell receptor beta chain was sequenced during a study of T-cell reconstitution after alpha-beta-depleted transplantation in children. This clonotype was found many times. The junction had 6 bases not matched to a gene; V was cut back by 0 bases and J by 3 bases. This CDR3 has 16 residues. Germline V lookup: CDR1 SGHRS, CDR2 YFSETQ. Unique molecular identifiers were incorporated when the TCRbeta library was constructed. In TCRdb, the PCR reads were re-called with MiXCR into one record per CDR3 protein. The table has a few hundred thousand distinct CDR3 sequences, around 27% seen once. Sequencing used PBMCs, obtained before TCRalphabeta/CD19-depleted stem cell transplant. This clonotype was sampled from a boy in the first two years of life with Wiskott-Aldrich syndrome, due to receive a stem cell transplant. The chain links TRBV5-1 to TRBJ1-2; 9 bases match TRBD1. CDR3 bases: TGCGCCAGCAGCTTGGGGCTACAGGGGGCTGACTATGGCTACACCTTC. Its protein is CASSLGLQGADYGYTF.